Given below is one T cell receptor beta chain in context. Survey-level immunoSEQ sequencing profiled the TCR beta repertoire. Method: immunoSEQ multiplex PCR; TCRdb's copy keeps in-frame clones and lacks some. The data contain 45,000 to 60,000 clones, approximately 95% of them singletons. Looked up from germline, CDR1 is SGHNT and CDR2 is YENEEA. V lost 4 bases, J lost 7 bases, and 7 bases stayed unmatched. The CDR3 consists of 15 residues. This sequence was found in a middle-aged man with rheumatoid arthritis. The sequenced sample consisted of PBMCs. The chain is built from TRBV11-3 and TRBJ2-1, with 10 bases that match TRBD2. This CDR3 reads CASSSSGSARNEQFF. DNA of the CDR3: TGTGCCAGCAGCTCTAGCGGGAGCGCTAGGAATGAGCAGTTCTTC.